Presented here are 24 T cell receptor beta chains from one specimen sequenced in a study of circulating CD8 cells and anti-PD-1 response in melanoma. Four subsets defined by PD-1 and/or TIGIT were sorted from live CD3+CD8+TCRalphabeta+ cells. Using approximately 15 ng of total RNA, TCR libraries were made with the QIAseq Immune Repertoire TCR panel. Via MiXCR, TCRdb re-called the reads, giving one row per CDR3 protein. The data show about 510 distinct CDR3 sequences, with approximately 6% seen just once and roughly 36% held by the top ten. The starting material was CD8+ T cells from PBMCs, obtained at baseline or after one month of anti-PD-1 therapy (not recorded which). The receptors originated from a human donor with melanoma.

By share of the sample, this clonotype is medium-sized (0.01 to 0.1%). This chain links TRBV3-1 with TRBJ2-7, with a tentative D call TRBD1 (5 bases). V lost 0 bases and J lost 1, with 19 bases in between. The germline CDR1 and CDR2 sequences are LGHDT and YNNKEL (reference sequence). The CDR3 has 18 amino acids. The CDR3 is CASSQDRLGVRISYEQYF. CDR3 coding DNA: TGTGCCAGCAGCCAAGATCGGTTAGGGGTCAGGATATCCTACGAGCAGTACTTC.

This clonotype was found a few times. The chain is built from TRBV19 and TRBJ2-2; D remains ambiguous. The V and J ends lost 11 bases and 4 bases respectively, with 11 bases between them. This CDR3 comprises 12 residues. The V gene's germline CDR1 is LNHDA and CDR2 SQIVND (reference sequence). The CDR3, as DNA: TGTGCCGCCAGACGTGGCACCGGGGAGCTGTTTTTT. It yields the protein CAARRGTGELFF.

This clonotype is large in the sample. The chain recombines TRBV24-1 with TRBJ2-5; 9 nucleotides align to TRBD1. The CDR3 sequence is 14 residues long. J gave up 5 bases and V 4 bases, and 4 bases lay outside the gene matches. Germline V gene sequence: CDR1 KGHDR, CDR2 SFDVKD. The CDR3 coding sequence is TGTGCCACCAGTGACTCCGACAGGGGGGAGACCCAGTACTTC. Protein: CATSDSDRGETQYF.

This clonotype is judged hyperexpanded. V usage is TRBV20-1 and J usage is TRBJ2-7, with D perhaps TRBD1 (6 bases). Germline V lookup: CDR1 DFQATT, CDR2 SNEGSKA (reference sequence). The CDR3 length is 14 residues. The germline V and J ends were trimmed by 5 bases and 2 bases, with 16 bases remaining between them. The CDR3 loop is CSADSSDSPYEQYF. The CDR3, as DNA: TGCAGTGCTGACTCGTCGGACAGTCCCTACGAGCAGTACTTC.

The V call is TRBV19, the J call TRBJ1-2; D gene ambiguous. This CDR3 comprises 11 residues. The germline V and J ends were trimmed by 9 bases and 4 bases, with 9 bases remaining between them. Germline V gene lookup returns CDR1 LNHDA and CDR2 SQIVND (reference sequence). The CDR3 is CASSWGYGYTF. In DNA, the CDR3 is TGTGCCAGCAGTTGGGGCTATGGCTACACCTTC.

By frequency in the sample, this clonotype is medium-sized. The genes are TRBV4-3 and TRBJ1-4; 7 bases map to TRBD1. V trimming: 0 bases; J trimming: 7 bases; junction bases outside the gene matches: 8. The CDR3 consists of 16 residues. Germline values: CDR1 LGHNA, CDR2 YSLEER. The chain's CDR3 is CASSQEPTGYGEKLFF. For the CDR3, the DNA is TGCGCCAGCAGCCAAGAGCCGACAGGGTACGGTGAAAAACTGTTTTTT.

This clonotype is labeled as large (0.1 to 1%). The genes are TRBV25-1 and TRBJ2-5; no definite D call. V was shortened by 6 bases and J by 7 bases, with 9 bases between the two germline ends. This CDR3 contains 11 residues. Germline CDR1 is MGHDK and CDR2 is SYGVNS. In DNA form, the CDR3 reads TGTGCCAGCAGCTCCTCCCTGACCCAGTACTTC. Its translation is CASSSSLTQYF.

This clonotype is medium-sized in the sample. The rearrangement uses TRBV19 and TRBJ2-1; TRBD2 aligns across 11 bases. J gave up 4 bases and V 4 bases, and 3 bases lay outside the gene matches. Germline V lookup: CDR1 LNHDA, CDR2 SQIVND (reference sequence). The length of the CDR3 is 15 residues. CDR3 nucleotide sequence: TGTGCCAGTAGTACGACTAGCGGGGATTACAATGAGCAGTTCTTC. Translated: CASSTTSGDYNEQFF.

This clonotype was recorded a few times. The rearrangement joins TRBV4-3 to TRBJ2-7; D unclear. Germline V gene sequence: CDR1 LGHNA, CDR2 YSLEER. The V gene lost 0 bases and the J gene lost 9 bases, with 15 bases spanning the gap. There are 14 residues in the CDR3. The CDR3 nucleotides are TGCGCCAGCAGCCAAGACCGAGTCTTTATGCCGCAGTACTTC. It yields the protein CASSQDRVFMPQYF.

This clonotype is labeled medium-sized. The chain combines TRBV11-1 with TRBJ1-4; no definite D call. The CDR3 consists of 15 residues. From germline, CDR1 is SGHAT and CDR2 FQDESV (reference sequence). V gave up 5 bases and J gave up 0 bases, with 10 bases separating them. The CDR3 DNA reads as TGTGCCAGCAGCCACGGTAAAGCAACTAATGAAAAACTGTTTTTT. Protein: CASSHGKATNEKLFF.

Regarding this clonotype: This may be a read error: a much more frequent sequence differs by one nucleotide. The rearrangement links TRBV5-8 to TRBJ2-7, with D maybe TRBD2 (5 bases). The CDR3 covers 12 residues. Germline V gene lookup returns CDR1 SGHTS and CDR2 YDEGEE. The CDR3 reads CANSGGPYEQYF. For the CDR3, the DNA is TGTGCCAACAGCGGTGGACCCTACGAGCAGTACTTC.

By proportion, this clonotype is large. This chain uses TRBV6-1 with TRBJ2-4, with 14 bases lining up with TRBD2. After removal of 4 bases from V and 1 base from J, the junction contained 6 bases not matched to a gene. Per the germline V gene, CDR1 is MNHNS and CDR2 is SASEGT. The CDR3 extends over 18 amino acids. The CDR3 bases are TGTGCCAGCAGTGGAAGGACTAGCGGGGGGAACGCCAAAAACATTCAGTACTTC. This gives the protein CASSGRTSGGNAKNIQYF.

This clonotype is medium-sized. The chain employs TRBV28 and TRBJ2-2; TRBD2 is a possible D gene (5 bases). Germline V gene sequence: CDR1 MDHEN, CDR2 SYDVKM. There are 13 residues in the CDR3. V lost 6 bases to trimming and J lost 0 bases, with 5 bases between them. The DNA for the CDR3 is TGTGCCAGCAGGCGGGCGAACACCGGGGAGCTGTTTTTT. Translating gives CASRRANTGELFF. Based on the CDR3 plus reference TRBV28 and TRBJ2-2, the full variable domain is DVKVTQSSRYLVKRTGEKVFLECVQDMDHENMFWYRQDPGLGLRLIYFSYDVKMKEKGDIPEGYSVSREKKERFSLILESASTNQTSMYLCASRRANTGELFFGEGSRLTVL.

This clonotype is medium-sized by share. This rearrangement joins TRBV20-1 to TRBJ1-5; 7 bases map to TRBD1. The CDR3 totals 13 residues. V was pared by 1 base and J by 8 bases, with 5 bases of the junction left unmatched. From germline, CDR1 is DFQATT and CDR2 SNEGSKA (reference sequence). The DNA for the CDR3 is TGCAGTGCTAGAGCCAGGGGGACTGAGCCCCAGCATTTT. Protein product: CSARARGTEPQHF.

This clonotype is medium-sized. The chain combines TRBV28 with TRBJ1-2, with TRBD1 identical over 7 bases. Germline loops: CDR1 MDHEN, CDR2 SYDVKM. The CDR3 loop spans 13 amino acids. Germline trimming cut 6 bases from V and 7 bases from J; bases unmatched to any gene: 8. DNA of the CDR3: TGTGCCAGCAGGGACCCAGGGGGAAGTGGCTACACCTTC. This encodes CASRDPGGSGYTF.

Sample share makes this clonotype medium-sized. CDR3 coding DNA: TGTGCCGGCTCCCGGGACAGTGGTGGAAACACCATATATTTT. Translating gives CAGSRDSGGNTIYF. The chain is built from TRBV30 and TRBJ1-3; TRBD1 matches at 7 bases. This CDR3 is built from 14 residues. J gave up 3 bases and V 8 bases, and 10 bases lay outside the gene matches. Germline lookup yields CDR1 GTSNPN and CDR2 SVGIG (reference sequence).

This clonotype is classed as medium-sized (0.01 to 0.1%). Germline and junction disagree at one end, which may indicate a read error. The chain uses TRBV6-5 and TRBJ2-3, with D maybe TRBD1 (6 bases). This CDR3 region has 14 residues. Germline CDR1 is MNHEY and CDR2 is SVGAGI. The CDR3 sequence is CASSTGHSTDTQYF. In DNA form, the CDR3 reads TGCGCCAGCAGTACGGGACACAGCACAGATACGCAGTATTTT.

This clonotype is classed as medium-sized. The V call is TRBV19, the J call TRBJ2-5; TRBD1 agrees at 11 bases. V lost 6 bases and J lost 3; bases outside the gene matches: 9. The CDR3 is made up of 16 amino acids. Germline V CDR1 and CDR2: LNHDA, SQIVND (reference sequence). This CDR3 is CASSHRRGQGEETQYF. CDR3 nucleotide sequence: TGTGCCAGTAGCCATCGCCGGGGACAGGGGGAAGAGACCCAGTACTTC.

Within the sample, this clonotype is large. The V call is TRBV25-1, the J call TRBJ2-2, with a weak D call TRBD1 (6 bases). This CDR3 is 12 amino acids long. V was cut by 8 bases and J by 7 bases, with 11 bases left in between. Looked up from germline, CDR1 is MGHDK and CDR2 is SYGVNS. The chain's CDR3 is CASEQGIGELFF. Written as DNA, the CDR3 is TGTGCCAGCGAACAGGGTATCGGGGAGCTGTTTTTT.

V and J are TRBV5-4 and TRBJ2-5, with a tentative D call TRBD2 (7 bases). The CDR3 contains 16 residues. Trimming took 2 bases from V and 5 from J, leaving 19 bases between them. In germline, CDR1 is SGHNT, CDR2 YYREEE (reference sequence). This CDR3 is CASSFPVAGARETQYF. The CDR3 DNA sequence: TGTGCCAGCAGCTTTCCCGTGGCGGGGGCTAGGGAGACCCAGTACTTC. Full variable domain (rest looked up from reference TRBV5-4 and TRBJ2-5): ETGVTQSPTHLIKTRGQQVTLRCSSQSGHNTVSWYQQALGQGPQFIFQYYREEENGRGNFPPRFSGLQFPNYSSELNVNALELDDSALYLCASSFPVAGARETQYFGPGTRLLVL.

Worth noting for this clonotype: A much larger clone lies a single base off, so this may be a read error. V is TRBV19 and J is TRBJ1-1, with unresolved D. Looked up from germline, CDR1 is LNHDA and CDR2 is SQIVND (reference sequence). This CDR3 region has 12 residues. CDR3 coding DNA: TGTGCCAGCAAGACGGGGATCGCTGAAACTTTCTTT. Translating it yields CASKTGIAETFF. The whole variable domain, remainder taken from reference TRBV19 and TRBJ1-1, is DGGITQSPKYLFRKEGQNVTLSCEQNLNHDAMYWYRQDPGQGLRLIYYSQIVNDFQKGDIAEGYSVSREKKESFPLTVTSAQKNPTAFYLCASKTGIAETFFGQGTRLTVV.

This clonotype is labeled as medium-sized. The gene calls are TRBV27 and TRBJ2-7; D is ambiguous. V gave up 5 bases and J gave up 0 bases, with 17 bases separating them. Germline assignment: CDR1 MNHEY and CDR2 SMNVEV (reference sequence). There are 16 residues in the CDR3. CDR3 amino acids: CASSPQVRQGSYEQYF. CDR3 bases: TGTGCCAGCAGTCCGCAGGTGCGGCAAGGCTCCTACGAGCAGTACTTC.

This clonotype is medium-sized by share. The chain uses TRBV12-5 and TRBJ2-3; no clear D gene. CDR3 length: 13 amino acids. Trimming removed 6 bases at V and 2 bases at J, with 9 bases between. CDR1 and CDR2 from the germline V gene are LGHNT and FRNRAP. CDR3 sequence reads: CASGLTYTDTQYF. CDR3 in DNA: TGTGCTAGTGGCCTGACCTACACAGATACGCAGTATTTT.

By share, this clonotype counts as large (0.1 to 1%). This rearrangement joins TRBV4-3 to TRBJ1-5, with no clear D. The CDR3 is 15 residues long. Germline V lookup: CDR1 LGHNA, CDR2 YSLEER. Trimming took 0 bases from V and 1 from J, leaving 7 bases between them. CDR3 protein: CASSQERFSNQPQHF. The DNA of the CDR3 is TGCGCCAGCAGCCAAGAGCGGTTCAGCAATCAGCCCCAGCATTTT.